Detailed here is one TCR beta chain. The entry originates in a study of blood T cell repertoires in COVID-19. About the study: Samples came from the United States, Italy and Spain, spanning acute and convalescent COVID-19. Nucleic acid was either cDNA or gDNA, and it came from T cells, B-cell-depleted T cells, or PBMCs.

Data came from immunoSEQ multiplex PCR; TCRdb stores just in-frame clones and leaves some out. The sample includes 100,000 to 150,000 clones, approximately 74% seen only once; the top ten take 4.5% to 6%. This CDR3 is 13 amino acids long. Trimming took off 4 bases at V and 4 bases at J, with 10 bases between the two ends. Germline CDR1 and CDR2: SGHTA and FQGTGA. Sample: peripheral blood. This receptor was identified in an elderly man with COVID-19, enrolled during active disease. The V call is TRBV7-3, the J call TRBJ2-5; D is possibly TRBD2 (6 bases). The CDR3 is CASSSDYRETQYF. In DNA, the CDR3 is TGTGCCAGCAGCTCGGACTACCGAGAGACCCAGTACTTC.